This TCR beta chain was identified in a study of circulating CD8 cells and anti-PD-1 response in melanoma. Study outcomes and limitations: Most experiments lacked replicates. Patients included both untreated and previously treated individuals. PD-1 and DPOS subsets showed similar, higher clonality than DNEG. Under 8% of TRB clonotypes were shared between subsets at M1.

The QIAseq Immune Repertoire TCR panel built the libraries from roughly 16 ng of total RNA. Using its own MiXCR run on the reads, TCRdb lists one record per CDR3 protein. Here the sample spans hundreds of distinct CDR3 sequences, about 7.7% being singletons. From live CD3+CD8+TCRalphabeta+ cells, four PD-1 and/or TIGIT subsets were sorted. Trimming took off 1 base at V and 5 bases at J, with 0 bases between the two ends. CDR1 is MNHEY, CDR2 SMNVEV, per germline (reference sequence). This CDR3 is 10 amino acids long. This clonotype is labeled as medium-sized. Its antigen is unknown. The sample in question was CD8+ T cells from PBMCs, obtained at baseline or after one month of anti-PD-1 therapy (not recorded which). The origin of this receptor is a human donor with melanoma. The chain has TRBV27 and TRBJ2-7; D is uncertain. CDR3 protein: CASSLYEQYF. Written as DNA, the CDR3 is TGTGCCAGCAGTTTATACGAGCAGTACTTC.